The 21 T cell receptor beta chains reported below all come from one sample, sequenced in a study of T cells after yellow fever vaccination. TCRdb re-called the 5' RACE reads with MiXCR, one entry per CDR3 protein. This table holds around 330,000 distinct CDR3 sequences, less than 4.5% found once. The starting material was PBMCs, obtained on the day of the yellow fever booster vaccination. The receptors shown here come from a man aged 18 to 30 who received the YFV17D yellow fever vaccine.

In its sample, this clonotype was seen many times. The genes are TRBV6-2 or TRBV6-3 and TRBJ2-3; D possibly matches TRBD1 or TRBD2 (5 bases each). The CDR3 extends over 15 amino acids. The V end was cut by 2 bases, the J end by 3 bases, with 12 bases between. Germline CDR1 and CDR2: MNHEY and SVGEGT. CDR3 DNA: TGTGCCAGCAGTTACAATGATGGGGGAACAGATACGCAGTATTTT. It is translated as CASSYNDGGTDTQYF.

This clonotype showed up just a few times. The chain recombines TRBV5-5 with TRBJ1-2; D gene uncertain. Germline V gene sequence: CDR1 SGHKS, CDR2 YYEKEE (reference sequence). This CDR3 contains 14 residues. Between the trimmed V and J ends, which lost 0 bases and 4 bases, there was a span of 10 bases. The DNA of the CDR3 is TGTGCCAGCAGCTTGGCCGTAACGGTCTATGGCTACACCTTC. The encoded protein is CASSLAVTVYGYTF. Variable domain in full (rest from reference TRBV5-5 and TRBJ1-2): DAGVTQSPTHLIKTRGQQVTLRCSPISGHKSVSWYQQVLGQGPQFIFQYYEKEERGRGNFPDRFSARQFPNYSSELNVNALLLGDSALYLCASSLAVTVYGYTFGSGTRLTVV.

Ten or more counts support this clonotype. A junction end diverges from the germline sequence, so it may reflect a read error. V and J are TRBV24-1 and TRBJ2-1; no firm D call. Germline assignment: CDR1 KGHDR and CDR2 SFDVKD. The CDR3 extends over 12 amino acids. The DNA for the CDR3 is TGTGCCACCAGTGACTCCAACAATGAGCAGTTCTTC. Translation gives CATSDSNNEQFF.

This clonotype showed up just a few times. The rearrangement joins TRBV7-2 to TRBJ1-2; 9 bases agree with TRBD1. Germline CDR1 is SGHTA and CDR2 is FQGNSA. V trimming: 7 bases; J trimming: 4 bases; junction bases outside the gene matches: 4. This CDR3 contains 13 residues. The CDR3 coding sequence is TGTGCCAGCACCGTGACAGGGGGCTATGGCTACACCTTC. It specifies CASTVTGGYGYTF.

This clonotype was counted many times. The chain recombines TRBV20-1 with TRBJ2-1, with a tentative D call TRBD1 (6 bases). V was pared by 7 bases and J by 6 bases, with 10 bases between. Looked up from germline, CDR1 is DFQATT and CDR2 is SNEGSKA (reference sequence). This CDR3 contains 11 residues. The CDR3 DNA is TGCAGTGAATTAGGGGGCAATGAGCAGTTCTTC. Residues: CSELGGNEQFF.

This clonotype was observed a handful of times. Since a much larger clone is just one base distant, this may be a read error. This chain joins TRBV12-3 or TRBV12-4 and TRBJ2-3, with a weak D call TRBD1 (6 bases). This CDR3 is 13 amino acids long. Trimming pared 6 bases from V and 0 bases from J, leaving 7 bases between. CDR3 sequence reads: CASSTGSTDTQYF. CDR3 DNA sequence: TGTGCCAGCAGCACAGGGAGCACAGATACGCAGTATTTT.

At least ten counts were recorded for this clonotype. V gene TRBV12-3 or TRBV12-4 combines with J gene TRBJ2-3; TRBD2 matches at 9 bases. The V and J ends lost 6 bases and 0 bases, in that order; junction bases with no gene match: 10. The CDR3 extends over 17 amino acids. CDR3 nucleotides: TGTGCCAGCAGAAACGGGGCGGGGGGGCCGAGCACAGATACGCAGTATTTT. Its translation: CASRNGAGGPSTDTQYF.

This clonotype was picked up many times. V and J are TRBV19 and TRBJ1-2, with a tentative D call TRBD1 (6 bases). CDR3 length equals 12 residues. The V end was cut by 5 bases, the J end by 9 bases, with 13 bases between. Germline V CDR1 and CDR2: LNHDA, SQIVND (reference sequence). Written as DNA, the CDR3 is TGTGCCAGTAGTTCCAACAGGGTCAGCTACACCTTC. Translating gives CASSSNRVSYTF.

This clonotype was seen many times. The rearrangement uses TRBV5-6 and TRBJ2-7, with TRBD1 as a possible D gene (6 bases). This CDR3 has 15 amino acids. CDR1 SGHDT and CDR2 YYEEEE come from the germline V gene. V was shortened by 4 bases and J by 0 bases, with 14 bases between the two germline ends. This chain's CDR3 is CASSVLDRSSYEQYV. The CDR3, as DNA: TGTGCCAGCAGCGTCCTCGACAGGAGCTCCTACGAGCAGTACGTC.

This clonotype was counted only a few times. This rearrangement joins TRBV12-3 or TRBV12-4 to TRBJ2-5; D uncertain. The CDR3 sequence is 17 residues long. The V gene lost 6 bases and the J gene lost 2 bases, with 22 bases spanning the gap. The CDR3 DNA sequence: TGTGCCAGCAGCCCAGGTCGCCGCCAAGAGTGGCAAGAGACCCAGTACTTC. As protein: CASSPGRRQEWQETQYF.

At least ten counts were recorded for this clonotype. J is TRBJ2-1 and V is TRBV11-2; perhaps TRBD2 as D (6 bases). CDR1 SGHAT and CDR2 FQNNGV come from the germline V gene. V was cut by 7 bases and J by 0 bases, with 22 bases left in between. The CDR3 extends over 18 amino acids. This CDR3 reads CASTSGGGMVLSYNEQFF. The CDR3 DNA reads TGTGCCAGCACCTCCGGGGGTGGAATGGTCCTCTCCTACAATGAGCAGTTCTTC.

The chain has TRBV14 and TRBJ2-7; TRBD1 matches 7 bases. Germline V gene lookup returns CDR1 SGHDN and CDR2 FVKESK. The ends lost 4 bases at V and 6 bases at J; junction bases unmatched: 6. This CDR3 spans 13 amino acids. CDR3 DNA sequence: TGTGCCAGCAGCCGGGCAGGGGGACGCGAGCAGTACTTC. As protein: CASSRAGGREQYF.

In regard to this clonotype: This may be a read error: a much more frequent sequence differs by one nucleotide. The chain joins TRBV2 to TRBJ2-5, with D perhaps matching TRBD2 (6 bases). The DNA end favors TRBJ2-1, so the J call may be wrong. Germline V lookup: CDR1 SNHLY, CDR2 FYNNEI. The CDR3 length is 14 residues. The CDR3 here is CASSAQGRRETQFF. The CDR3 coding sequence is TGTGCCAGCAGTGCCCAGGGTAGGAGGGAGACCCAGTTCTTC.

In its sample, this clonotype was seen a few times. The chain uses TRBV4-2 and TRBJ2-5; D is uncertain. Germline V lookup: CDR1 LGHNA, CDR2 YNFKEQ. The CDR3 loop spans 16 amino acids. V dropped 1 base and J dropped 1 base, with 13 bases sitting between them. The CDR3 sequence: CASSQGDSTAQETQYF. The CDR3 DNA reads TGTGCCAGCAGCCAAGGGGATAGTACAGCCCAAGAGACCCAGTACTTC.

The sample holds many counts of this clonotype. The chain links TRBV7-2 to TRBJ1-1; no definite D call. CDR1 and CDR2 (germline): SGHTA, FQGNSA. With 2 bases removed from V and 2 bases from J, the gap between germline ends came to 6 bases. This CDR3 has 13 residues. DNA of the CDR3: TGTGCCAGCAGCTTATCAGAAAACACTGAAGCTTTCTTT. This codes for CASSLSENTEAFF. The whole variable domain, filled in from reference TRBV7-2 and TRBJ1-1, reads GAGVSQSPSNKVTEKGKDVELRCDPISGHTALYWYRQSLGQGLEFLIYFQGNSAPDKSGLPSDRFSAERTGGSVSTLTIQRTQQEDSAVYLCASSLSENTEAFFGQGTRLTVV.

This clonotype was observed a handful of times. V and J are TRBV28 and TRBJ2-1; D is unclear. With 6 bases removed from V and 0 bases from J, the gap between germline ends came to 12 bases. CDR3 length: 15 amino acids. Germline CDR1 MDHEN, CDR2 SYDVKM. CDR3 amino acids: CASRWSESSYNEQFF. The DNA for the CDR3 is TGTGCCAGCAGATGGAGTGAAAGCTCCTACAATGAGCAGTTCTTC.

This clonotype was seen repeatedly, ten times or more. The rearrangement joins TRBV23-1 to TRBJ2-7; D gene unclear. TRBV23-1 is placed among ORFs of uncertain function. V was trimmed by 8 bases and J by 6 bases, leaving 11 bases between them. CDR3 length equals 11 residues. The chain's CDR3 is CASRFPSEQYV. The CDR3 coding sequence is TGCGCCAGCCGCTTCCCTAGCGAGCAGTACGTC.

The genes are TRBV12-3 or TRBV12-4 and TRBJ2-5; a weak D match, TRBD1 (5 bases). Trimming left V 10 bases short and J 0 bases short, with 9 bases between. The CDR3 spans 12 residues. CDR3 sequence: CANSTDQETQYF. The CDR3 coding sequence is TGTGCCAACTCGACAGACCAAGAGACCCAGTACTTC.

This chain uses TRBV27 with TRBJ1-1, with a possible D match to TRBD1 (5 bases). The V end lost 4 bases, the J end lost 11 bases, and 14 bases lay between the germline ends. Germline loops: CDR1 MNHEY, CDR2 SMNVEV (reference sequence). The CDR3 length is 12 residues. CDR3 loop: CASSSRDGWAFF. The CDR3 DNA reads as TGTGCCAGCAGTTCTCGGGACGGGTGGGCTTTCTTT.

Many counts were recorded for this clonotype. The chain joins TRBV4-3 to TRBJ1-1; D gene ambiguous. Germline CDR1 is LGHNA and CDR2 is YSLEER. The CDR3 is made up of 15 amino acids. The V end lost 4 bases, the J end lost 4 bases, and 16 bases lay between the germline ends. The CDR3 region is CASSLGLGWVTEAFF. As DNA, the CDR3 is TGCGCCAGCAGCCTTGGTCTAGGATGGGTCACTGAAGCTTTCTTT.

The V and J genes are TRBV20-1 and TRBJ2-3, with D unclear. V lost 0 bases, J lost 1 base, and 14 bases lay in between. Germline CDR1 is DFQATT and CDR2 is SNEGSKA (reference sequence). The CDR3 length is 16 residues. The DNA for the CDR3 is TGCAGTGCTAGAGATGGTTCTTCGCGGCGCACAGATACGCAGTATTTT. Amino acid sequence: CSARDGSSRRTDTQYF.